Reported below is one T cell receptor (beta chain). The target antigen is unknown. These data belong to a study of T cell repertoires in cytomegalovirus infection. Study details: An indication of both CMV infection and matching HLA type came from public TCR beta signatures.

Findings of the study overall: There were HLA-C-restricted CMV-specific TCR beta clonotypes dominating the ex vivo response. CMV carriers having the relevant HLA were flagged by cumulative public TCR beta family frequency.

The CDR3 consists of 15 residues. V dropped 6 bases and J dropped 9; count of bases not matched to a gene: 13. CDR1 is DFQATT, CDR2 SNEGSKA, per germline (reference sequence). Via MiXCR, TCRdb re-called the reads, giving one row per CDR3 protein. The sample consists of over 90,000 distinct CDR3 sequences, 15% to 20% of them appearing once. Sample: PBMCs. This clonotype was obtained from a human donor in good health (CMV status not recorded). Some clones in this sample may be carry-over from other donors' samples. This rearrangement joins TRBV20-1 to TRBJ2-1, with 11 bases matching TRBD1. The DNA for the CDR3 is TGCAGTGCCCTTTCCGGGACAGGGGGATTTGGTGAGCAGTTCTTC. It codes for CSALSGTGGFGEQFF.